What follows describes a single T cell receptor (beta chain). Assay used: immunoSEQ multiplex PCR; TCRdb lists only in-frame clones, some missing. This table has 400,000 to 550,000 clones, roughly 89% appearing once. Germline lookup yields CDR1 LNHDA and CDR2 SQIVND (reference sequence). The CDR3 has 13 amino acids. V dropped 3 bases and J dropped 6; count of bases not matched to a gene: 3. The data were obtained in a study of blood T cell repertoires in COVID-19. Study-level background: Donors in the United States, Italy and Spain gave samples during acute or convalescent COVID-19. PBMCs, B-cell-depleted T cells, or T cells were the source of the cDNA or gDNA that made up the material.

The sample taken for sequencing was peripheral blood. The sequence came from a woman aged 30 to 39 with acute or convalescent COVID-19. This chain links TRBV19 with TRBJ1-2, with TRBD1 matching over 8 bases. The CDR3 DNA reads as TGTGCCAGTAGTATCTTGACAGGGGATGGCTACACCTTC. This gives the protein CASSILTGDGYTF.